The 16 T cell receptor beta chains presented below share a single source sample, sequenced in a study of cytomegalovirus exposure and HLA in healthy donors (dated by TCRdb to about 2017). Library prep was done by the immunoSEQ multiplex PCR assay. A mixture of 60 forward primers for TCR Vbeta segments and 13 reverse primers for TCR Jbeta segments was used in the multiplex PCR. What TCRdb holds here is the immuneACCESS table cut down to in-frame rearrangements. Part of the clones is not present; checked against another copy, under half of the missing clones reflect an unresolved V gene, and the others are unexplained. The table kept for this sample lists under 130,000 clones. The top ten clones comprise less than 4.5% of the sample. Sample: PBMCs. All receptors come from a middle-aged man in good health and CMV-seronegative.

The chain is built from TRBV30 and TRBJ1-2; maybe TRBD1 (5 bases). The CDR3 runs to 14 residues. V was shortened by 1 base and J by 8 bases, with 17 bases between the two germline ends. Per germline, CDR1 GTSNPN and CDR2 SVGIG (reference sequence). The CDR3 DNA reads TGTGCCTGGAGTGCGGACGGAAGGGGTGGCGGCTACACCTTC. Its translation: CAWSADGRGGGYTF. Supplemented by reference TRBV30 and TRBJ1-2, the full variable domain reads SQTIHQWPATLVQPVGSPLSLECTVEGTSNPNLYWYRQAAGRGLQLLFYSVGIGQISSEVPQNLSASRPQDRQFILSSKKLLLSDSGFYLCAWSADGRGGGYTFGSGTRLTVV.

The DNA for the CDR3 is TGTGCCAGTAGTCCGACGACAGGGAACACTGAAGCTTTCTTT. This codes for CASSPTTGNTEAFF. V gene TRBV19 combines with J gene TRBJ1-1, with TRBD1 as a possible D gene (6 bases). The germline V gene encodes CDR1 LNHDA and CDR2 SQIVND (reference sequence). V lost 5 bases, J lost 1 base, and 11 bases lay in between. The CDR3 length is 14 residues. The full variable domain, completed using reference TRBV19 and TRBJ1-1, is DGGITQSPKYLFRKEGQNVTLSCEQNLNHDAMYWYRQDPGQGLRLIYYSQIVNDFQKGDIAEGYSVSREKKESFPLTVTSAQKNPTAFYLCASSPTTGNTEAFFGQGTRLTVV.

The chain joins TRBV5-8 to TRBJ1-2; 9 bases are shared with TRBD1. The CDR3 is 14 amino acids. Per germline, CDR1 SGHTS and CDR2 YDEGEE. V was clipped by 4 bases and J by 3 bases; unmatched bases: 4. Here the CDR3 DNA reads TGTGCCAGCAGCGCGGGGACAGGGTACTATGGCTACACCTTC. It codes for CASSAGTGYYGYTF. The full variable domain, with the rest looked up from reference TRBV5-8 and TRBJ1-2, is EAGVTQSPTHLIKTRGQQATLRCSPISGHTSVYWYQQALGLGLQFLLWYDEGEERNRGNFPPRFSGRQFPNYSSELNVNALELEDSALYLCASSAGTGYYGYTFGSGTRLTVV.

The CDR3 reads CASSNQYQETQYF. For the CDR3, the DNA is TGCGCCAGCAGCAACCAGTACCAAGAGACCCAGTACTTC. The chain is built from TRBV5-1 and TRBJ2-5; D gene unclear. Germline CDR1 SGHRS, CDR2 YFSETQ. This CDR3 is 13 amino acids long. Trimming stripped 4 bases from V and 0 bases from J, with 7 bases between.

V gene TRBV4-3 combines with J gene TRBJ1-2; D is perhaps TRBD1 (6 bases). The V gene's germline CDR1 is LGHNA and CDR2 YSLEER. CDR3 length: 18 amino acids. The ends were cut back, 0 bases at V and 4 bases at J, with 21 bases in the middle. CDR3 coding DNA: TGCGCCAGCAGCCAAGATTGGGCGGCAGGGGACCTTCTCTATGGCTACACCTTC. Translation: CASSQDWAAGDLLYGYTF.

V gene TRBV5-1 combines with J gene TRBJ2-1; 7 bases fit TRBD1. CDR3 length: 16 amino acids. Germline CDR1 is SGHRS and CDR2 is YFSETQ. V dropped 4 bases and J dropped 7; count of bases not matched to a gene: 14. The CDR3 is CASSLGSGTARNEQFF. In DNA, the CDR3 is TGCGCCAGCAGCCTGGGTTCTGGGACAGCCCGTAATGAGCAGTTCTTC. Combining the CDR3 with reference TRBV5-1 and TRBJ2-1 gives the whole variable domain KAGVTQTPRYLIKTRGQQVTLSCSPISGHRSVSWYQQTPGQGLQFLFEYFSETQRNKGNFPGRFSGRQFSNSRSEMNVSTLELGDSALYLCASSLGSGTARNEQFFGPGTRLTVL.

The CDR3 DNA reads as TGTGCCAGCAGCCAGGGGGCTGACTATGGCTACACCTTC. Amino acids: CASSQGADYGYTF. V usage is TRBV6-5 and J usage is TRBJ1-2, with 8 bases lining up with TRBD1. Trimming took 6 bases from V and 3 from J; bases not matched to a gene: 3. The CDR3 has 13 amino acids. Germline V gene sequence: CDR1 MNHEY, CDR2 SVGAGI.

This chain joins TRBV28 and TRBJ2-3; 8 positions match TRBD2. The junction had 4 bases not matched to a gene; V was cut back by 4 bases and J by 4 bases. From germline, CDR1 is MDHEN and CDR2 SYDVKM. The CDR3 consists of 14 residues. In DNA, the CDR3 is TGTGCCAGCAGTTCGGGCGGGAGGTCAGATACGCAGTATTTT. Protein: CASSSGGRSDTQYF.

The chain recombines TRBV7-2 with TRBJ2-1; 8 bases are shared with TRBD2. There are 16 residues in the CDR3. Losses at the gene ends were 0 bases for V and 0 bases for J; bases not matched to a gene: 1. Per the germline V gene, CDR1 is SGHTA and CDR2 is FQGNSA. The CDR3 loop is CASSLASGNSYNEQFF. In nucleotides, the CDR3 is TGTGCCAGCAGCTTAGCTAGCGGGAACTCCTACAATGAGCAGTTCTTC. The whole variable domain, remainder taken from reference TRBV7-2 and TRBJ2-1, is GAGVSQSPSNKVTEKGKDVELRCDPISGHTALYWYRQSLGQGLEFLIYFQGNSAPDKSGLPSDRFSAERTGGSVSTLTIQRTQQEDSAVYLCASSLASGNSYNEQFFGPGTRLTVL.

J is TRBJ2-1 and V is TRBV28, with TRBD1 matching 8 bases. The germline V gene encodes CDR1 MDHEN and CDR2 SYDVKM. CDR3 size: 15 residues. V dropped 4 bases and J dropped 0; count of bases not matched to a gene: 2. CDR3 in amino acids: CASSSGGDSYNEQFF. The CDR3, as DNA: TGTGCCAGCAGTTCAGGGGGCGACTCCTACAATGAGCAGTTCTTC.

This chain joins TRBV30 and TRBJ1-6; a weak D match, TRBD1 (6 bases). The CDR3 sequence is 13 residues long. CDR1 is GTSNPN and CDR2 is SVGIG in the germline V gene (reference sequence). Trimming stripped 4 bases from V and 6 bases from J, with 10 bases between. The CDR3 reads CAWTTGRNSPLHF. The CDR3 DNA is TGTGCCTGGACAACAGGGCGTAATTCACCCCTCCACTTT.

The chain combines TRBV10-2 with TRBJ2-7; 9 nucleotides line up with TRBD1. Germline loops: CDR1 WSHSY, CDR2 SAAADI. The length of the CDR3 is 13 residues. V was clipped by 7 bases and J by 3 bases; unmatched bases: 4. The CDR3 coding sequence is TGCGCCAGCAAGACAGGGGGTCTCTACGAGCAGTACTTC. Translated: CASKTGGLYEQYF.

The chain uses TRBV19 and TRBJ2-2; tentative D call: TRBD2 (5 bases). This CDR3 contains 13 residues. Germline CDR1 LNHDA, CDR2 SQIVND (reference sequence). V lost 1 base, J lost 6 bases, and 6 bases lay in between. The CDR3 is CASSIAGSGELFF. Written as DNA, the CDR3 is TGTGCCAGTAGTATAGCGGGGTCCGGGGAGCTGTTTTTT.

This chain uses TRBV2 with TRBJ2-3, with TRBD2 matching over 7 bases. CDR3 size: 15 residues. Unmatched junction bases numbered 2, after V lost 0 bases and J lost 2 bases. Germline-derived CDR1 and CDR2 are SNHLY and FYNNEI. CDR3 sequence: CASSEASGFTDTQYF. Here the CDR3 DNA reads TGTGCCAGCAGTGAAGCTAGCGGGTTCACAGATACGCAGTATTTT.

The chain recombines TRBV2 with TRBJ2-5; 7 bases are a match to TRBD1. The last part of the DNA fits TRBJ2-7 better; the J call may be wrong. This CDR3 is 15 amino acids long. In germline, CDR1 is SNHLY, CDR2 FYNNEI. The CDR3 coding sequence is TGTGCCAGCACTACTACACAGGGGATCTCCTACGAGCAGTACTTC. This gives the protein CASTTTQGISYEQYF.

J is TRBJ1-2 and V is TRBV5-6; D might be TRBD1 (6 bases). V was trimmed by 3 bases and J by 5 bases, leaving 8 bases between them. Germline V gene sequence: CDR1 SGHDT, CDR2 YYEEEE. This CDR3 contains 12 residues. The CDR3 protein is CASSSGTYGYTF. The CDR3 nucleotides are TGTGCCAGCAGCTCCGGGACATATGGCTACACCTTC.